These 24 T cell receptor beta chains originate from one sample sequenced in a study of blood T cell repertoires in COVID-19. Using immunoSEQ multiplex PCR, the repertoire was profiled, and TCRdb retains in-frame clones only, with some absent. The table has approximately 300,000 clones, approximately 85% seen once. Sequencing was performed on peripheral blood. The receptors derive from a woman in her 50s with acute or convalescent COVID-19.

The CDR3 DNA is TGCGCCAGCTCCGGGACAGGGCTTGCTGAGCAGTTCTTC. This sequence encodes CASSGTGLAEQFF. This rearrangement joins TRBV5-1 to TRBJ2-1; 9 nucleotides agree with TRBD1. Per germline, CDR1 SGHRS and CDR2 YFSETQ. V lost 7 bases, J lost 9 bases, and 8 bases stayed unmatched. This CDR3 comprises 13 residues.

This chain connects TRBV9 to TRBJ2-3; 10 nucleotides line up with TRBD2. With V trimmed by 2 bases and J by 7 bases, 4 bases remained unmatched. CDR3 size: 14 residues. The germline V gene has CDR1 SGDLS and CDR2 YYNGEE. The CDR3 DNA reads as TGTGCCAGCAGCGTTTCTAGCGGGAGCCATACGCAGTATTTT. It codes for CASSVSSGSHTQYF.

The chain is built from TRBV19 and TRBJ1-5; no clear D gene. The CDR3 spans 16 residues. Germline-derived CDR1 and CDR2 are LNHDA and SQIVND (reference sequence). V was cut by 7 bases and J by 0 bases, with 16 bases left in between. The CDR3 reads CASIEGPVLSNQPQHF. The DNA of the CDR3 is TGTGCCAGTATAGAGGGTCCGGTTCTTAGCAATCAGCCCCAGCATTTT.

The V and J genes are TRBV25-1 and TRBJ2-1, with TRBD1 as a possible D gene (5 bases). Between the trimmed V and J ends, which lost 0 bases and 7 bases, there was a span of 13 bases. The length of the CDR3 is 15 residues. Germline V lookup: CDR1 MGHDK, CDR2 SYGVNS. CDR3 nucleotides: TGTGCCAGCAGTGAATATATTAGGCAGGGTAATGAGCAGTTCTTC. The encoded protein is CASSEYIRQGNEQFF.

This sequence joins TRBV24-1 and TRBJ2-1; 10 nucleotides line up with TRBD1. Germline values: CDR1 KGHDR, CDR2 SFDVKD. CDR3 length equals 16 residues. Losses at the gene ends were 4 bases for V and 5 bases for J; bases not matched to a gene: 7. CDR3 protein: CATSESGTGEDNEQFF. CDR3 in DNA: TGTGCCACCAGTGAATCCGGGACAGGGGAAGACAATGAGCAGTTCTTC.

The rearrangement uses TRBV23-1 and TRBJ1-5; no definite D call. TRBV23-1 is treated as an ORF (open reading frame) with a function not yet certain. The CDR3 has 11 amino acids. The V end lost 2 bases, the J end lost 7 bases, and 3 bases lay between the germline ends. In DNA, the CDR3 is TGCGCCAGCAGTCAACGGCAGCCCCAGCATTTT. Amino acid sequence: CASSQRQPQHF.

As for this clone: Other DNA sequences in the same sample also yield this CDR3. The chain links TRBV7-2 to TRBJ2-7; possible D gene TRBD1, 6 bases. CDR1 is SGHTA and CDR2 is FQGNSA in the germline V gene. The CDR3 runs 12 residues. V dropped 3 bases and J dropped 4 bases, with 7 bases sitting between them. CDR3 sequence: CASSFTGYEQYF. CDR3 coding DNA: TGTGCCAGCAGCTTCACAGGGTACGAGCAGTACTTC.

This chain connects TRBV5-6 to TRBJ1-2, with TRBD1 matching over 7 bases. Germline CDR1 reads SGHDT; CDR2 reads YYEEEE. Trimming removed 4 bases from V and 5 bases from J; junction bases left unmatched: 8. The CDR3 contains 14 residues. CDR3: CASSLTGVGYGYTF. DNA of the CDR3: TGTGCCAGCAGCCTAACAGGGGTCGGGTATGGCTACACCTTC.

The rearrangement uses TRBV30 and TRBJ1-1, with no clear D. The CDR3 covers 13 residues. The V end lost 2 bases, the J end lost 5 bases, and 12 bases lay between the germline ends. The germline gives CDR1 GTSNPN, CDR2 SVGIG (reference sequence). CDR3 sequence: CAWSLRSGTEAFF. Here the CDR3 DNA reads TGTGCCTGGAGTTTGCGTTCCGGGACTGAAGCTTTCTTT. The whole variable domain, remainder taken from reference TRBV30 and TRBJ1-1, is SQTIHQWPATLVQPVGSPLSLECTVEGTSNPNLYWYRQAAGRGLQLLFYSVGIGQISSEVPQNLSASRPQDRQFILSSKKLLLSDSGFYLCAWSLRSGTEAFFGQGTRLTVV.

J is TRBJ1-3 and V is TRBV30; D perhaps matches TRBD1 (5 bases). Germline V gene lookup returns CDR1 GTSNPN and CDR2 SVGIG (reference sequence). The CDR3 has 14 residues. V was trimmed by 2 bases and J by 2 bases, leaving 10 bases between them. The CDR3 loop reads CAWSKGLTGNTIYF. In DNA form, the CDR3 reads TGTGCCTGGAGTAAGGGACTAACTGGAAACACCATATATTTT.

V is TRBV24-1 and J is TRBJ2-2; 10 positions agree with TRBD1. The CDR3 totals 14 residues. Germline V gives CDR1 KGHDR, CDR2 SFDVKD. The trim removed 9 bases at V and 5 bases at J, leaving 5 bases unmatched. The CDR3 reads CATGQGGLTGELFF. CDR3 DNA sequence: TGTGCCACCGGACAGGGGGGGTTGACCGGGGAGCTGTTTTTT.

The rearrangement uses TRBV28 and TRBJ2-7; D unresolved. The germline gives CDR1 MDHEN, CDR2 SYDVKM. The CDR3 consists of 11 residues. The V end lost 2 bases, the J end lost 7 bases, and 6 bases lay between the germline ends. This CDR3 is CASSLRREQYF. CDR3 DNA sequence: TGTGCCAGCAGTTTAAGGCGGGAGCAGTACTTC.

The genes are TRBV4-1 and TRBJ1-4, with D possibly being TRBD1 (5 bases). Trimming took off 2 bases at V and 5 bases at J, with 12 bases between the two ends. Per the germline V gene, CDR1 is MGHRA and CDR2 is YSYEKL. This CDR3 region has 15 residues. The CDR3 here is CASSQRTGQNEKLFF. The CDR3 bases are TGCGCCAGCAGCCAAAGAACAGGACAAAATGAAAAACTGTTTTTT.

This rearrangement joins TRBV5-1 to TRBJ2-1; D is undetermined. The CDR3 contains 13 residues. V was clipped by 4 bases and J by 6 bases, with 11 bases between them. Germline CDR1 is SGHRS and CDR2 is YFSETQ. CDR3 nucleotide sequence: TGCGCCAGCAGCGCATACACCTTCAATGAGCAGTTCTTC. Protein product: CASSAYTFNEQFF.

The V gene is TRBV27, the J gene TRBJ2-1; perhaps TRBD2 as D (6 bases). V shed 1 base and J shed 0 bases, with 13 bases lying between them. The germline V gene has CDR1 MNHEY and CDR2 SMNVEV (reference sequence). This CDR3 region has 17 residues. Written as DNA, the CDR3 is TGTGCCAGCAGTTTATATCTGGCGGGAAGCTCCTACAATGAGCAGTTCTTC. Residues: CASSLYLAGSSYNEQFF.

The J gene is TRBJ2-5, the V gene TRBV9; TRBD2 matches at 11 bases. The CDR3 extends over 17 amino acids. After removal of 4 bases from V and 9 bases from J, the junction contained 17 bases not matched to a gene. In germline, CDR1 is SGDLS, CDR2 YYNGEE. CDR3 DNA: TGTGCCAGCAGCCTCACCGTAGCGGGAGGGGGTCTCGGGGCCCAGTACTTC. Its translation: CASSLTVAGGGLGAQYF.

The chain uses TRBV18 and TRBJ1-1, with D possibly being TRBD1 (6 bases). V lost 0 bases and J lost 4, with 12 bases in between. In germline, CDR1 is KGHSH, CDR2 LQKENI. The CDR3 is 15 residues long. Written as DNA, the CDR3 is TGTGCCAGCTCACCACCGGGGGCAGGGGTCACTGAAGCTTTCTTT. Translated: CASSPPGAGVTEAFF.

V and J are TRBV5-1 and TRBJ2-7; D is possibly TRBD1 (5 bases). This CDR3 contains 13 residues. V was cut by 0 bases and J by 5 bases, with 9 bases left in between. CDR1 is SGHRS, CDR2 YFSETQ, per germline. The DNA for the CDR3 is TGCGCCAGCAGCTTGGGACAGCTCGACGAGCAGTACTTC. Residues: CASSLGQLDEQYF.

The V call is TRBV19, the J call TRBJ1-2, with 8 bases identical to TRBD1. V lost 6 bases and J lost 5; bases outside the gene matches: 14. Germline V lookup: CDR1 LNHDA, CDR2 SQIVND (reference sequence). The CDR3 is 16 amino acids. CDR3 protein: CASRLTGGYQAYGYTF. CDR3 nucleotide sequence: TGTGCCAGTAGGTTAACAGGGGGTTATCAGGCTTATGGCTACACCTTC.

The V and J genes are TRBV12-3 or TRBV12-4 and TRBJ1-1; D is unresolved. With 11 bases removed from V and 1 base from J, the gap between germline ends came to 8 bases. This CDR3 has 11 residues. CDR3 sequence (DNA): TGTGCCTCATGGAGGAACACTGAAGCTTTCTTT. Its translation is CASWRNTEAFF.

DNA for the CDR3: TGTGCCAGCAGCTCTAGCGCGAGCTCCTACGAGCAGTACTTC. Its protein product is CASSSSASSYEQYF. V gene TRBV7-9 combines with J gene TRBJ2-7; D is perhaps TRBD2 (6 bases). This CDR3 spans 14 amino acids. The germline V gene has CDR1 SEHNR and CDR2 FQNEAQ (reference sequence). Trimming took off 4 bases at V and 0 bases at J, with 10 bases between the two ends.

The chain links TRBV27 to TRBJ2-3; maybe TRBD2 (5 bases). Germline V lookup: CDR1 MNHEY, CDR2 SMNVEV (reference sequence). The CDR3 is made up of 14 amino acids. The V end was cut by 6 bases, the J end by 4 bases, with 14 bases between. The CDR3 sequence: CASSKEGSADTQYF. The CDR3 nucleotides are TGTGCCAGCAGCAAAGAGGGTTCCGCAGATACGCAGTATTTT.

The chain recombines TRBV19 with TRBJ1-5, with TRBD1 identical over 7 bases. The CDR3 consists of 15 residues. Germline V lookup: CDR1 LNHDA, CDR2 SQIVND (reference sequence). The trim removed 5 bases at V and 1 base at J, leaving 5 bases unmatched. CDR3 sequence: CASSQGGWSNQPQHF. CDR3 DNA: TGTGCCAGTAGTCAAGGGGGCTGGAGCAATCAGCCCCAGCATTTT.

The genes are TRBV18 and TRBJ2-5; a weak D match, TRBD2 (5 bases). Trimming left V 4 bases short and J 5 bases short, with 11 bases between. The germline V gene encodes CDR1 KGHSH and CDR2 LQKENI. The CDR3 totals 13 residues. Written as DNA, the CDR3 is TGTGCCAGCTCACGAGGGCCTGGGGAGACCCAGTACTTC. The encoded protein is CASSRGPGETQYF. Full variable domain (remainder filled in from reference TRBV18 and TRBJ2-5): NAGVMQNPRHLVRRRGQEARLRCSPMKGHSHVYWYRQLPEEGLKFMVYLQKENIIDESGMPKERFSAEFPKEGPSILRIQQVVRGDSAAYFCASSRGPGETQYFGPGTRLLVL.